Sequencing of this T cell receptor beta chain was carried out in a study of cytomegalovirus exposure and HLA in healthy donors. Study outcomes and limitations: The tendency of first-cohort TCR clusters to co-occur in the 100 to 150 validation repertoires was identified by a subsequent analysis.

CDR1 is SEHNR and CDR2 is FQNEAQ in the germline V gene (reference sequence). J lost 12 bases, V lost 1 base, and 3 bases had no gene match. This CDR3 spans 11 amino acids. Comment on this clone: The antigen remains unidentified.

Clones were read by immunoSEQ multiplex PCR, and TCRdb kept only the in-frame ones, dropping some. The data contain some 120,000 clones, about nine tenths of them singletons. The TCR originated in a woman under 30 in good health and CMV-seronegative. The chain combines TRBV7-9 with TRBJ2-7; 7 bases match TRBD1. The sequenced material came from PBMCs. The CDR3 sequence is CASSLEGAVYF. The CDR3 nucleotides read TGTGCCAGCAGCTTAGAGGGGGCGGTGTACTTC.